The subject of this entry is one T cell receptor beta chain. No antigen is known for it. Trimming took 0 bases from V and 0 from J; bases not matched to a gene: 8. In germline, CDR1 is DFQATT, CDR2 SNEGSKA (reference sequence). The CDR3 is made up of 18 amino acids. General study results and limits: Tumor-infiltrating Treg TCR alpha and beta sequences overlapped most with tumor naive CD4+ T cells, then blood naive.

Cells sorted as Tregs were CD4+, CD25+ and CD127-/low. TCRdb re-called the 5' RACE reads with MiXCR, one entry per CDR3 protein. The sample gives 5,500 to 8,000 distinct CDR3 sequences, approximately 70% of which show up once; around 4.3% is in the top ten. This sequence originates from a female donor with breast cancer. V and J are TRBV20-1 and TRBJ2-5, with 12 bases that match TRBD2. Sequencing input: tumor-infiltrating Tregs sorted from the breast tumor. The CDR3 DNA reads TGCAGTGCTAGAGATAGTGGACTAGCGGGAATGTACCAAGAGACCCAGTACTTC. Translated, it gives CSARDSGLAGMYQETQYF.